This T cell receptor (beta chain) is drawn from a study of blood T cell repertoires in COVID-19 (dated by TCRdb to 2018 to 2020). General notes on the study: Samples covering the acute and convalescent phases of COVID-19 were provided by collaborators in the United States, Italy and Spain. Where available, HLA class I and class II types were obtained from metadata supplied by the sample provider rather than from assay-based typing. The repertoires were made available in a free public database intended to serve as a resource for research on the immune response to SARS-CoV-2. Sample metadata almost always included a de-identified subject ID, COVID-19 status, age in years and sex. Deeply sampled blood TCRbeta repertoires from subjects exposed to, actively infected with, or recovered from COVID-19 were included in the dataset. Samples came from the ongoing ImmuneRACE study (first 160 participants) plus 1,254 subjects from 6 global collaborators. The prospective study material was composed of cDNA or gDNA derived from T cells, B-cell-depleted T cells, or PBMCs.

For CDR1 and CDR2, the germline V gene (reference sequence) lists PRHDT and FYEKMQ. Including cysteine and phenylalanine, the CDR3 has 15 amino acids. Left in the record is the CDR3 DNA by itself, 45 bases read in frame from the first base. After removal of 3 bases from V and 7 bases from J, the junction retains 8 bases not matched to a gene. The immunoSEQ Assay, a bias-controlled multiplex PCR, was used to amplify TCRbeta CDR3 regions from genomic DNA. In the original analysis: The number of nucleated cells in each sample was estimated by amplification of reference gene primers within the assay. Sequence reads were collapsed and filtered to measure the absolute abundance of every unique TCRbeta CDR3 rearrangement. For each sample, productive Simpson clonality was calculated as the square root of Simpson's diversity index over productive rearrangements. Imported from immuneACCESS, the table was reduced by TCRdb to in-frame sequences with V and J called. These copies leave out some clones; in studies compared against another copy, an unresolved V gene accounts for under half, and the cause of the remainder is not known. Clone size and the V and J calls come from that table; the DNA yielded D and trimming. The sample profile shows hundreds of thousands of clones; 75% to 90% of them were found once. Together, the top ten hold over 0.7% of the sample.

At one collaborating source in Seattle, patients were enrolled during active infection and were followed longitudinally through the course of disease. Each collaborating institution followed its own protocols to collect whole blood in K2EDTA tubes. For TCRbeta analysis, collaborator samples were shipped as frozen whole blood, as isolated PBMCs, or as DNA extracted from either sample type. Study-level results and caveats: Clinical and demographic metadata were provided uncurated, with the amount varying by source and participant.

Concerning this clone: Its antigen target is currently unknown. No much larger clone exists at a distance of one base, and base qualities are not known.

The chain was built from TRBV13 and TRBJ1-2; 10 bases in the junction line up with TRBD1. The sequence was collected from a young man with COVID-19, enrolled during active disease. The material sequenced was peripheral blood. The CDR3 is CASSFHSTGGAGYTF. At the DNA level, the sequence is TGTGCCAGCAGCTTTCACTCGACAGGGGGCGCTGGCTACACCTTC.